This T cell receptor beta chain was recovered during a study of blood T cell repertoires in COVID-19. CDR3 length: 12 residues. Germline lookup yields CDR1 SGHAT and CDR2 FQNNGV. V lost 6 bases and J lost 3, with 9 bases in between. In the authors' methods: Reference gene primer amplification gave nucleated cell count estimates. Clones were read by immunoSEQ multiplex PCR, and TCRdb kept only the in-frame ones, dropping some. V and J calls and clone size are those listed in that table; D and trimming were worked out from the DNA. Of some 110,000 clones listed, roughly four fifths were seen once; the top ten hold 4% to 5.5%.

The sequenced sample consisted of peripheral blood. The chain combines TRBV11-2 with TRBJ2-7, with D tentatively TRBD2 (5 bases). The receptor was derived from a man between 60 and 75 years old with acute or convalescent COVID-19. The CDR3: CASRMAGYEQYF. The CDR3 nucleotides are TGTGCCAGCAGGATGGCGGGCTACGAGCAGTACTTC.